The 8 T cell receptor beta chains listed next were all sequenced from one sample in a study of shared clonotypes between healthy human individuals. Measured with immunoSEQ multiplex PCR; TCRdb has only the in-frame clones, and not every one. The sample contains 2.5 million or so clones, roughly 92% of which appear only once. What was sequenced was naive CD4+ T cells sorted from blood. Indicated subset: CD45RA+ positively selected. Receptor source: a man aged 18 to 30 in good health.

The chain joins TRBV5-8 to TRBJ1-2; 9 bases agree with TRBD1. The length of the CDR3 is 14 residues. The junction had 8 bases not matched to a gene; V was cut back by 4 bases and J by 7 bases. Per germline, CDR1 SGHTS and CDR2 YDEGEE. The CDR3 nucleotides read TGTGCCAGCAGCCCTGGGACAGGGTCGGTTGGCTACACCTTC. Protein sequence: CASSPGTGSVGYTF.

This rearrangement joins TRBV4-3 to TRBJ1-3, with no clear D. CDR1 and CDR2 (germline): LGHNA, YSLEER. The CDR3 consists of 15 residues. The ends were cut back, 0 bases at V and 0 bases at J, with 6 bases in the middle. DNA of the CDR3: TGCGCCAGCAGCCAAGAAGGTGCCTCTGGAAACACCATATATTTT. Translation gives CASSQEGASGNTIYF.

This clone appeared a single time. The rearrangement joins TRBV6-1 to TRBJ2-1; 10 bases fit TRBD1. From germline, CDR1 is MNHNS and CDR2 SASEGT. This CDR3 spans 16 amino acids. The V segment lost 4 bases and the J segment 7 bases; nucleotides outside the gene matches: 10. The CDR3 sequence is CASSGYGTGVKNEQFF. CDR3 DNA: TGTGCCAGCAGTGGTTATGGGACAGGGGTTAAAAATGAGCAGTTCTTC.

The chain couples TRBV7-9 to TRBJ1-1; a weak D match, TRBD1 (5 bases). The V end lost 5 bases, the J end lost 3 bases, and 13 bases lay between the germline ends. This CDR3 has 14 amino acids. Per germline, CDR1 SEHNR and CDR2 FQNEAQ (reference sequence). For the CDR3, the DNA is TGTGCCAGCAGCCTTACGGGGCTGCACACTGAAGCTTTCTTT. As protein: CASSLTGLHTEAFF.

To note about this clone: The same CDR3 is also encoded by other DNA sequences in this sample. The rearrangement links TRBV5-6 to TRBJ2-7; D remains unclear. CDR1 and CDR2 from the germline V gene are SGHDT and YYEEEE. The CDR3 is 11 amino acids. V was shortened by 2 bases and J by 4 bases, with 4 bases between the two germline ends. The CDR3 sequence is CASSFLYEQYF. The DNA of the CDR3 is TGTGCCAGCAGCTTTCTTTACGAGCAGTACTTC.

A remark on this clone: Other DNA sequences of this sample code for an identical CDR3. The chain uses TRBV6-1 and TRBJ2-2; D ambiguous. The CDR3 is 12 residues long. Germline CDR1 reads MNHNS; CDR2 reads SASEGT. V dropped 6 bases and J dropped 1 base, with 3 bases sitting between them. The CDR3 loop reads CASRQNTGELFF. In nucleotides, the CDR3 is TGTGCCAGCAGGCAGAACACCGGGGAGCTGTTTTTT.

The CDR3 reads CASSDGIGIDSPLHF. The DNA of the CDR3 is TGTGCCAGCAGTGACGGAATCGGTATCGATTCACCCCTCCACTTT. The chain joins TRBV6-1 to TRBJ1-6; D remains ambiguous. Germline V gene lookup returns CDR1 MNHNS and CDR2 SASEGT. Trimming removed 3 bases from V and 8 bases from J, with 14 bases in between. This CDR3 comprises 15 residues.

The chain carries TRBV25-1 and TRBJ2-1; 13 positions agree with TRBD2. The germline V gene encodes CDR1 MGHDK and CDR2 SYGVNS. V was clipped by 4 bases and J by 7 bases; unmatched bases: 1. The CDR3 is made up of 14 amino acids. The CDR3 loop reads CASSATSGRNEQFF. The CDR3 nucleotides are TGTGCCAGCAGTGCGACTAGCGGGAGGAATGAGCAGTTCTTC. The full variable domain, in which reference TRBV25-1 and TRBJ2-1 provide the parts outside the CDR3, is EADIYQTPRYLVIGTGKKITLECSQTMGHDKMYWYQQDPGMELHLIHYSYGVNSTEKGDLSSESTVSRIRTEHFPLTLESARPSHTSQYLCASSATSGRNEQFFGPGTRLTVL.